This T cell receptor beta chain derives from a study of blood T cell repertoires in COVID-19. Looking at the study overall: Acute and convalescent COVID-19 specimens originated in the United States, Italy and Spain. T cells, B-cell-depleted T cells, or PBMCs provided the cDNA or gDNA that served as material.

This CDR3 spans 15 amino acids. V shed 6 bases, J shed 0 bases, and the junction held 7 bases outside the gene matches. CDR1 and CDR2 (germline): SNHLY, FYNNEI. In the authors' methods: Nucleated cell counts were estimated from reference gene primer amplification. Assay used: immunoSEQ multiplex PCR; TCRdb lists only in-frame clones, some missing. The V and J calls and clone size come from that table; D and trimming were worked out from the DNA. The repertoire has about 46,000 clones, 70% to 90% of them found once; the top ten carry less than 20%. V gene TRBV2 combines with J gene TRBJ1-1, with 7 bases that match TRBD1. The sequenced sample consisted of peripheral blood. This receptor was taken from a human donor in a cohort sampled during active COVID-19. The donor label of this sample is uncertain. The CDR3 bases are TGTGCCAGCAGCCCGGGACAGTTCATGAACACTGAAGCTTTCTTT. The encoded protein is CASSPGQFMNTEAFF.